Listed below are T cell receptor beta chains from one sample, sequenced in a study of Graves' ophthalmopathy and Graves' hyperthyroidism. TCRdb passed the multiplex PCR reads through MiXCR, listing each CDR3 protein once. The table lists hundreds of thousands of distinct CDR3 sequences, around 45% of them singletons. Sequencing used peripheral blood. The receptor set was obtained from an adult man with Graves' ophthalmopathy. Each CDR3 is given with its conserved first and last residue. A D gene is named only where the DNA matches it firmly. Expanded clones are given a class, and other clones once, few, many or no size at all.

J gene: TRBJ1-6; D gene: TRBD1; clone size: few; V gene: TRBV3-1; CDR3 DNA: TGTGCCAGCAGCTACCGGGACAGGTCTTCACCCCTCCACTTT; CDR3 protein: CASSYRDRSSPLHF
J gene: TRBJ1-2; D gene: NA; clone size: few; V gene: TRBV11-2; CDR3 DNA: TGTGCCAGCAGCTCCACAGGGAAATGGAACGGCTACACCTTC; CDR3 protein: CASSSTGKWNGYTF
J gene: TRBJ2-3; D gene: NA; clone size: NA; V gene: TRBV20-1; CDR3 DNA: TGCAGTGCGCATCAGACAGATACGCAGTATTTT; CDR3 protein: CSAHQTDTQYF
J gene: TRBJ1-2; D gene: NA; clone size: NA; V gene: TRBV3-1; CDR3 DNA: TGTGCCAGCAGCCAAGAGCACCTTAACTATGGCTACACCTTC; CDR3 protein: CASSQEHLNYGYTF
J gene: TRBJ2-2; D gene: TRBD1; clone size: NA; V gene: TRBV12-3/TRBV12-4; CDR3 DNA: TGTGCCAGTCAGGGGGCAGGGGGCATCGGGGAGCTGTTTTTT; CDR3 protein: CASQGAGGIGELFF
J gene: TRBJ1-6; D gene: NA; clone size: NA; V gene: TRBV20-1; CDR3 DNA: TGCAGTGCTAGAGTCATGGGGGAACTAGGGAATTCACCCCTCCACTTT; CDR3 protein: CSARVMGELGNSPLHF
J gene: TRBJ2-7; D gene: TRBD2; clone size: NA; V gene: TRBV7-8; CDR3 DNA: TGTGCCAGCAGCTTACCGGGACTAGCGGGATTATCCTCCTACGAGCAGTACTTC; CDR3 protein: CASSLPGLAGLSSYEQYF
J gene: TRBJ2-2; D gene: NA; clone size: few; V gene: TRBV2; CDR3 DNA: TGTGCCAGTACCGGGAACACCGGGGAGCTGTTTTTT; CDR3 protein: CASTGNTGELFF
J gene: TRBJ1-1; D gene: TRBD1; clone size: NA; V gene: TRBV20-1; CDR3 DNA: TGCAGTGCTAGAGATTGGGACAGAGATACTGAAGCTTTCTTT; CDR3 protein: CSARDWDRDTEAFF
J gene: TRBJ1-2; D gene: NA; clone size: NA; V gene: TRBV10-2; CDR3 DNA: TGCGCCAGCATGCAGGGCTATGGCTACACCTTC; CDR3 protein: CASMQGYGYTF
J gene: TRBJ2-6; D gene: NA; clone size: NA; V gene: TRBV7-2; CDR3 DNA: TGTGCCAGCAGCGCCTGGGGGCCATACCGCTCTGGGGCCAACGTCCTGACTTTC; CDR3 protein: CASSAWGPYRSGANVLTF
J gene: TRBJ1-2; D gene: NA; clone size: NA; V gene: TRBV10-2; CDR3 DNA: TGCGCCAGCAGGGATGGGGGCGCCCACTATGGCTACACCTTC; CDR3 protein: CASRDGGAHYGYTF